This T cell receptor (beta chain) was profiled in a study of T cell changes during pregnancy in multiple sclerosis (dated by TCRdb to between 2018 and 2021). Describing the broader study: The study examined how the T cell repertoire changed over the course of pregnancy in women with multiple sclerosis.

The CDR3 starts with the cysteine, ends with the phenylalanine, and has 15 residues. CDR3 DNA is the only sequence kept; it has 45 bases, read in frame from the first base. At the junction V is shortened by 1 base and J by 6 bases; bases outside the gene matches: 4. CDR1 and CDR2 are read off the germline V gene (reference sequence) as SEHNR and FQNEAQ. As regards this clone: It lacks a known antigen. Nothing much larger sits one base from this clone, and base qualities are not available.

The protocol used for the library was the immunoSEQ multiplex PCR assay. TCRdb took this table from immuneACCESS and kept in-frame rearrangements with V and J called. Such tables lack part of the clones; where checked against another copy, unresolved V genes explain under half of the gap, and the rest is unexplained. The sample contains about 31,000 clones, approximately 90% of them found a single time. More than 9.5% of the sample comes from the top ten. The source is a female donor with multiple sclerosis, enrolled in a pregnancy study. The sample consisted of CD8+ T cells from peripheral blood mononuclear cells, taken in the first trimester of pregnancy. The chain is encoded by TRBV7-9 joined to TRBJ2-2; TRBD1 matches 8 bases in the middle. At the DNA level, the sequence is TGTGCCAGCAGCTTAGTTCCAGGGGGCGCCGGGGAGCTGTTTTTT. This sequence encodes CASSLVPGGAGELFF.